The clone carrying this TCR beta chain showed up just a few times. Antigen: not known. Peripheral blood from each donor was collected in a volume of about 9.9 milliliters. This record comes from a study of blood T cells in healthy people across ages. A second PCR of 7 to 11 cycles used a sample-barcoded 5' primer and a J-beta primer mix. With 12 random nucleotides, a template-switch adaptor tagged each individual cDNA molecule. TCRdb redid the calling of the 5' RACE reads with MiXCR, one entry per CDR3 protein. Among more than 650,000 distinct CDR3 sequences listed, about 20% were seen once. General study points: It was held that diversity estimates obtained from one million T cells represented underestimates. Aged donors had fewer naive CD4+ cells and lower diversity than long-lived donors.

Sequenced material: blood. The receptor was derived from a man in his 70s in good health.

CDR3 in DNA: TGTGCCAGCAGTCCCGGACAGGGGTTGGGGTCACCCCTCCACTTT. As protein: CASSPGQGLGSPLHF. This chain links TRBV12-3 or TRBV12-4 with TRBJ1-6; 9 bases agree with TRBD1. The ends lost 5 bases at V and 10 bases at J; junction bases unmatched: 9. The CDR3 is 15 residues long.